One and the same sample provided the 2 T cell receptor beta chains below, sequenced in a study of blood T cells in healthy people across ages. Combining a sample-barcoded 5' primer with a J-beta primer mix, a second PCR ran for roughly 6 to 12 cycles. One entry per CDR3 protein results from TCRdb running MiXCR on the 5' RACE reads. The sample yields some 710,000 distinct CDR3 sequences, about half seen once. The source material was blood. The receptors originated from an elderly man in good health.

This clonotype has a single count. This chain links TRBV12-3 or TRBV12-4 with TRBJ1-2, with D tentatively TRBD1 (6 bases). The CDR3 length is 13 residues. Trimming left V 6 bases short and J 4 bases short, with 12 bases between. The CDR3 bases are TGTGCCAGCAGCCAGGGGCACTTCTATGGCTACACCTTC. Protein: CASSQGHFYGYTF.

This clonotype has more than one count but fewer than ten. The V gene is TRBV20-1, the J gene TRBJ2-7; a weak D match, TRBD2 (6 bases). Trimming removed 5 bases from V and 4 bases from J, with 12 bases in between. This CDR3 has 12 amino acids. Per germline, CDR1 DFQATT and CDR2 SNEGSKA (reference sequence). The CDR3 DNA sequence: TGCAGTGCTTCGGGACTGAGTTACGAGCAGTACTTC. Translating gives CSASGLSYEQYF.